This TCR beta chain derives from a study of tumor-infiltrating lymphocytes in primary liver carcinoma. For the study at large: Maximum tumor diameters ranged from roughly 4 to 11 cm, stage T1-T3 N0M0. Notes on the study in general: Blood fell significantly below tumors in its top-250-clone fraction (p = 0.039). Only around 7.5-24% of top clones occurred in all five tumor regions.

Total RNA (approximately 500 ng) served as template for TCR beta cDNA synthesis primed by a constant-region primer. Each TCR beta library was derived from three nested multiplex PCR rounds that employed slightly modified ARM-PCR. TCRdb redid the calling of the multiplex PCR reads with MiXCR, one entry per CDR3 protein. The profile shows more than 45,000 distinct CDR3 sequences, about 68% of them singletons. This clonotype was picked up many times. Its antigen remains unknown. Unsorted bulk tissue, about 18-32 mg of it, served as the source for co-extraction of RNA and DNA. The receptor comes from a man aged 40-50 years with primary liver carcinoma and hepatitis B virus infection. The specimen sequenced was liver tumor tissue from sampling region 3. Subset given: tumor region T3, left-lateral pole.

CDR3 in DNA: TGTGCCATCAGTGAGGCTACTTCTAGCACAGATACGCAGTATTTT. This codes for CAISEATSSTDTQYF. The rearrangement links TRBV10-3 to TRBJ2-3; no clear D gene. CDR1 is ENHRY, CDR2 SYGVKD, per germline. Trimming cost V 2 bases and J 0 bases, with 9 bases left between them. The CDR3 runs 15 residues.